Below, 22 T cell receptor beta chains from the same sample are listed, as sequenced in a study of T-cell memory formation after mild COVID-19. TCRdb re-called the 5' RACE reads with MiXCR, one entry per CDR3 protein. The sample lists roughly 600,000 distinct CDR3 sequences, about 20% seen once, with around 12% in the top ten. The sample taken for sequencing was PBMCs or a T cell subset sorted from them (not recorded which). All receptors derive from an adult woman who had mild COVID-19 (a few samples of this study predate the infection). Cell type and time point are not known.

The V call is TRBV7-9, the J call TRBJ2-3; either TRBD1 or TRBD2 may fit D (6 bases each). The V end lost 5 bases, the J end lost 5 bases, and 17 bases lay between the germline ends. CDR1 is SEHNR, CDR2 FQNEAQ, per germline (reference sequence). The length of the CDR3 is 15 residues. The CDR3 spells CASSPGAGTIDTQYF. Here the CDR3 DNA reads TGTGCCAGCAGCCCGGGGGCAGGTACCATAGATACGCAGTATTTT.

This clonotype was detected only a few times. The rearrangement joins TRBV30 to TRBJ1-1, with D hard to call. V lost 0 bases to trimming and J lost 11 bases, with 19 bases between them. Per the germline V gene, CDR1 is GTSNPN and CDR2 is SVGIG (reference sequence). This CDR3 is built from 14 residues. CDR3 in amino acids: CAWSVQPAGYGAFF. The CDR3, as DNA: TGTGCCTGGAGTGTACAACCTGCGGGATATGGGGCTTTCTTT.

This chain uses TRBV9 with TRBJ1-1; D is ambiguous. The germline V gene encodes CDR1 SGDLS and CDR2 YYNGEE. The CDR3 loop spans 13 amino acids. The V gene lost 1 base and the J gene lost 8 bases, with 12 bases spanning the gap. The chain's CDR3 is CASSVSAGLEAFF. For the CDR3, the DNA is TGTGCCAGCAGCGTAAGCGCGGGGTTGGAAGCTTTCTTT.

This clonotype has ten or more counts. The rearrangement joins TRBV5-1 to TRBJ2-2; 7 bases are shared with TRBD1. There are 14 residues in the CDR3. In germline, CDR1 is SGHRS, CDR2 YFSETQ. The ends lost 5 bases at V and 1 base at J; junction bases unmatched: 2. The CDR3 bases are TGCGCCAGCAGTGACAGGGAGAACACCGGGGAGCTGTTTTTT. It translates to CASSDRENTGELFF.

The V and J genes are TRBV6-1 and TRBJ1-1; TRBD1 aligns across 8 bases. The CDR3 is 17 residues long. V shed 4 bases, J shed 2 bases, and the junction held 12 bases outside the gene matches. The germline CDR1 and CDR2 sequences are MNHNS and SASEGT. The CDR3 is CASSARQGMGLNTEAFF. The CDR3 DNA reads as TGTGCCAGCAGTGCACGACAGGGGATGGGGTTAAACACTGAAGCTTTCTTT.

The chain joins TRBV6-5 to TRBJ1-2, with 7 nucleotides matching TRBD1. J gave up 7 bases and V 5 bases, and 13 bases lay outside the gene matches. Germline V gene lookup returns CDR1 MNHEY and CDR2 SVGAGI. CDR3 length equals 15 residues. Written as DNA, the CDR3 is TGTGCCAGCAGTCAGGGGATAGACAGGGCGCGTGGCTACACCTTC. This encodes CASSQGIDRARGYTF.

The rearrangement uses TRBV5-6 and TRBJ1-1, with 8 bases fitting TRBD1. This CDR3 contains 15 residues. The ends lost 4 bases at V and 4 bases at J; junction bases unmatched: 9. The germline V gene encodes CDR1 SGHDT and CDR2 YYEEEE. The CDR3 bases are TGTGCCAGCAGCGGGCCCGACAGGGGATCCACTGAAGCTTTCTTT. Translating gives CASSGPDRGSTEAFF. Together with reference TRBV5-6 and TRBJ1-1, the CDR3 gives the full variable domain: DAGVTQSPTHLIKTRGQQVTLRCSPKSGHDTVSWYQQALGQGPQFIFQYYEEEERQRGNFPDRFSGHQFPNYSSELNVNALLLGDSALYLCASSGPDRGSTEAFFGQGTRLTVV.

This clonotype was seen once. The V and J genes are TRBV9 and TRBJ2-2; 7 bases line up with TRBD2. The trim removed 0 bases at V and 2 bases at J, leaving 4 bases unmatched. The CDR3 sequence is 16 residues long. Germline loops: CDR1 SGDLS, CDR2 YYNGEE. The CDR3 protein is CASSVVSGTNTGELFF. CDR3 coding DNA: TGTGCCAGCAGCGTAGTGAGCGGGACCAACACCGGGGAGCTGTTTTTT.

V is TRBV30 and J is TRBJ2-1; perhaps TRBD2 as D (5 bases). CDR3 length equals 14 residues. Germline V lookup: CDR1 GTSNPN, CDR2 SVGIG (reference sequence). Trimming took 5 bases from V and 9 from J, leaving 20 bases between them. CDR3 sequence: CAWARRAANSEQFF. CDR3 nucleotide sequence: TGTGCCTGGGCCCGTCGAGCGGCCAACAGTGAGCAGTTCTTC.

This clonotype was seen a few times. V gene TRBV20-1 combines with J gene TRBJ1-4, with TRBD1 matching 7 bases. Germline lookup yields CDR1 DFQATT and CDR2 SNEGSKA (reference sequence). Trimming at V came to 6 bases and at J to 0 bases, leaving 10 bases not matched to a gene. This CDR3 contains 16 residues. DNA of the CDR3: TGCAGTGCCCCAAGGGGGCCTCTTGCAACTAATGAAAAACTGTTTTTT. It codes for CSAPRGPLATNEKLFF.

The chain employs TRBV20-1 and TRBJ1-2, with 7 bases lining up with TRBD1. Per the germline V gene, CDR1 is DFQATT and CDR2 is SNEGSKA (reference sequence). The CDR3 is 14 amino acids. The trim removed 0 bases at V and 7 bases at J, leaving 8 bases unmatched. CDR3 nucleotides: TGCAGTGCTAGAGACCCACAGGGGTATGCTGGCTACACCTTC. It codes for CSARDPQGYAGYTF.

V and J are TRBV15 and TRBJ2-5; TRBD2 matches at 8 bases. V shed 3 bases and J 3 bases; nucleotides not matched to a gene: 0. This CDR3 has 13 amino acids. The germline gives CDR1 LNHNV, CDR2 YYDKDF (reference sequence). This CDR3 reads CATSRGLEETQYF. As DNA, the CDR3 is TGTGCCACCAGCAGGGGACTAGAAGAGACCCAGTACTTC. Drawing the rest from reference TRBV15 and TRBJ2-5, the complete variable domain is DAMVIQNPRYQVTQFGKPVTLSCSQTLNHNVMYWYQQKSSQAPKLLFHYYDKDFNNEADTPDNFQSRRPNTSFCFLDIRSPGLGDTAMYLCATSRGLEETQYFGPGTRLLVL.

This clonotype was detected a few times. The chain couples TRBV12-3 or TRBV12-4 to TRBJ1-5, with D perhaps matching TRBD1 (6 bases). V was trimmed by 6 bases and J by 6 bases, leaving 24 bases between them. The CDR3 loop spans 17 amino acids. CDR3 in amino acids: CASSPTSKQGKGQPQHF. CDR3 DNA sequence: TGTGCCAGCAGCCCAACCTCAAAACAGGGAAAAGGTCAGCCCCAGCATTTT.

V and J are TRBV7-9 and TRBJ2-7, with 12 bases fitting TRBD1. Per germline, CDR1 SEHNR and CDR2 FQNEAQ (reference sequence). This CDR3 has 15 amino acids. V was pared by 5 bases and J by 6 bases, with 8 bases of the junction left unmatched. The CDR3 DNA reads TGTGCCAGCAGCCCGGAGGGGACAGGGGGCGCCGAGCAGTACTTC. Protein sequence: CASSPEGTGGAEQYF.

This chain connects TRBV20-1 to TRBJ2-1; weak D call: TRBD2 (6 bases). Germline V gene lookup returns CDR1 DFQATT and CDR2 SNEGSKA (reference sequence). CDR3 length: 14 amino acids. The germline V and J ends were trimmed by 5 bases and 4 bases, with 15 bases remaining between them. CDR3 amino acids: CSAAEPGLYNEQFF. CDR3 nucleotides: TGCAGTGCTGCCGAGCCGGGACTTTACAATGAGCAGTTCTTC.

In this sample, this clonotype turned up many times. This sequence joins TRBV25-1 and TRBJ2-7; D gene ambiguous. CDR1 and CDR2 from the germline V gene are MGHDK and SYGVNS. The CDR3 has 12 residues. With 2 bases removed from V and 6 bases from J, the gap between germline ends came to 8 bases. CDR3 sequence: CASSEGRAEQYF. CDR3 nucleotides: TGTGCCAGCAGTGAAGGTAGGGCCGAGCAGTACTTC.

This clonotype was counted many times. V usage is TRBV7-2 and J usage is TRBJ1-1; D not resolved. The CDR3 covers 15 residues. CDR1 SGHTA and CDR2 FQGNSA come from the germline V gene. The ends were cut back, 5 bases at V and 0 bases at J, with 13 bases in the middle. In DNA, the CDR3 is TGTGCCAGCAGCCCGGGCCTGGGGATGAACACTGAAGCTTTCTTT. Translated, it gives CASSPGLGMNTEAFF. The full variable domain, in which reference TRBV7-2 and TRBJ1-1 provide the parts outside the CDR3, is GAGVSQSPSNKVTEKGKDVELRCDPISGHTALYWYRQSLGQGLEFLIYFQGNSAPDKSGLPSDRFSAERTGGSVSTLTIQRTQQEDSAVYLCASSPGLGMNTEAFFGQGTRLTVV.

The chain employs TRBV12-3 or TRBV12-4 and TRBJ1-5; 11 positions agree with TRBD1. This CDR3 comprises 13 residues. V trimming: 7 bases; J trimming: 6 bases; junction bases outside the gene matches: 2. Here the CDR3 DNA reads TGTGCCAGCACGGACAGGGGGCTTCAGCCCCAGCATTTT. Its protein is CASTDRGLQPQHF.

The chain carries TRBV3-1 and TRBJ2-5, with D tentatively TRBD1 or TRBD2 (5 bases each). Germline loops: CDR1 LGHDT, CDR2 YNNKEL (reference sequence). The CDR3 is 13 residues long. Trimming pared 3 bases from V and 1 base from J, leaving 6 bases between. In nucleotides, the CDR3 is TGTGCCAGCAGCCAGGGGACCCAAGAGACCCAGTACTTC. It codes for CASSQGTQETQYF.

The DNA for the CDR3 is TGTGCCAGCTCAAAAAGGACAGGGAGCTCCTACAATGAGCAGTTCTTC. Encoded protein: CASSKRTGSSYNEQFF. The rearrangement uses TRBV18 and TRBJ2-1; 8 bases are a match to TRBD1. Germline V CDR1 and CDR2: KGHSH, LQKENI. V lost 5 bases, J lost 0 bases, and 6 bases stayed unmatched. There are 16 residues in the CDR3.

The CDR3 nucleotides are TGTGCCACCAGTGATAGTCAGGGGTCGGATGAGCAGTTCTTC. As protein: CATSDSQGSDEQFF. The V and J genes are TRBV24-1 and TRBJ2-1; D might be TRBD1 (6 bases). The V gene lost 3 bases and the J gene lost 8 bases, with 13 bases spanning the gap. Germline CDR1 and CDR2: KGHDR and SFDVKD. This CDR3 region has 14 residues.

The chain employs TRBV30 and TRBJ1-6, with no clear D. V was pared by 7 bases and J by 10 bases, with 11 bases between. CDR1 and CDR2 from the germline V gene are GTSNPN and SVGIG (reference sequence). The CDR3 spans 11 residues. DNA for the CDR3: TGTGCCTATAAGTTGCGCTCACCCCTCCACTTT. It codes for CAYKLRSPLHF. Supplemented by reference TRBV30 and TRBJ1-6, the full variable domain reads SQTIHQWPATLVQPVGSPLSLECTVEGTSNPNLYWYRQAAGRGLQLLFYSVGIGQISSEVPQNLSASRPQDRQFILSSKKLLLSDSGFYLCAYKLRSPLHFGNGTRLTVT.